Following are 10 T cell receptor beta chains from one sample sequenced in a study of T cell responses to AZD1222 COVID-19 vaccine. TCRdb's table, derived via immunoSEQ multiplex PCR, lists solely in-frame clones and lacks some. The sample has some 140,000 clones, about 93% seen once; the top ten hold 5.4%. The sample was peripheral blood, taken on day 0 of AZD1222 vaccination. These receptors originate from an adult in good health.

The chain couples TRBV4-3 to TRBJ1-2, with TRBD1 as a possible D gene (6 bases). The CDR3 spans 15 residues. V gave up 2 bases and J gave up 7 bases, with 17 bases separating them. CDR1 and CDR2 (germline): LGHNA, YSLEER. CDR3 DNA: TGCGCCAGCAGCCAAAATGTCAGGGGCAGATTTGGCTACACCTTC. Translating it yields CASSQNVRGRFGYTF.

Written as DNA, the CDR3 is TGTGCCAGCAGTGGACTAGCGGGAGGGAACACCGGGGAGCTGTTTTTT. This gives the protein CASSGLAGGNTGELFF. The V and J genes are TRBV6-1 and TRBJ2-2; 13 bases map to TRBD2. This CDR3 has 16 residues. Germline CDR1 reads MNHNS; CDR2 reads SASEGT. Germline trimming cut 4 bases from V and 1 base from J; bases unmatched to any gene: 0.

This clone has only one observation. The V and J genes are TRBV29-1 and TRBJ1-2; D possibly corresponds to TRBD1 (6 bases). Germline V gene data show CDR1 as SQVTM and CDR2 as ANQGSEA. This CDR3 region has 12 residues. V lost 3 bases and J 5 bases, leaving 10 bases between the germline ends. Here the CDR3 DNA reads TGCAGCGTTGATTCGGGGGCGTATGGCTACACCTTC. It encodes CSVDSGAYGYTF.

The chain employs TRBV7-3 and TRBJ1-3; no reliable D call. Germline V gene lookup returns CDR1 SGHTA and CDR2 FQGTGA. V was pared by 6 bases and J by 4 bases, with 10 bases between. CDR3 length equals 13 residues. The CDR3 nucleotides are TGTGCCAGCAGTCTCAGTGAGGGAAACACCATATATTTT. It codes for CASSLSEGNTIYF.

This clone was counted a single time. The rearrangement links TRBV4-2 to TRBJ2-7, with 7 bases aligning to TRBD1. Germline CDR1 reads LGHNA; CDR2 reads YNFKEQ. The CDR3 has 14 residues. V trimming: 3 bases; J trimming: 6 bases; junction bases outside the gene matches: 8. DNA for the CDR3: TGTGCCAGCAGCCACCAGACAGGGCTCTTCGAGCAGTACTTC. This translates into CASSHQTGLFEQYF.

The V and J genes are TRBV11-3 and TRBJ1-1; maybe TRBD1 (5 bases). The CDR3 is made up of 14 amino acids. V lost 1 base and J 0 bases, leaving 6 bases between the germline ends. Germline V CDR1 and CDR2: SGHNT, YENEEA. CDR3 loop: CASSLGGVNTEAFF. The CDR3 DNA is TGTGCCAGCAGCTTAGGGGGGGTGAACACTGAAGCTTTCTTT.

This chain connects TRBV9 to TRBJ1-1, with D possibly being TRBD1 (5 bases). Trimming left V 1 base short and J 5 bases short, with 9 bases between. The CDR3 length is 13 residues. CDR1 is SGDLS, CDR2 YYNGEE, per germline. The CDR3 sequence is CASSVLGGTEAFF. Written as DNA, the CDR3 is TGTGCCAGCAGCGTACTGGGGGGGACTGAAGCTTTCTTT.

The J gene is TRBJ2-1, the V gene TRBV13, with 9 bases matching TRBD2. Germline CDR1 PRHDT, CDR2 FYEKMQ (reference sequence). The V segment lost 1 base and the J segment 13 bases; nucleotides outside the gene matches: 5. The CDR3 length is 13 residues. The CDR3 nucleotides are TGTGCCAGCAGCTTAGCTAGCGGGACCACTCAGTTCTTC. Translated, it gives CASSLASGTTQFF.

The chain combines TRBV5-6 with TRBJ2-7, with a weak D call TRBD2 (6 bases). V was cut by 3 bases and J by 6 bases, with 19 bases left in between. The germline CDR1 and CDR2 sequences are SGHDT and YYEEEE. This CDR3 comprises 15 residues. The CDR3 sequence is CASSSWRDGAGEQYF. CDR3 nucleotides: TGTGCCAGCAGCTCCTGGAGGGATGGGGCTGGCGAGCAGTACTTC.

The CDR3 region is CASSRGLAGGKEYEQYF. The CDR3 nucleotides read TGTGCCAGCAGCCGAGGACTAGCGGGGGGGAAGGAATACGAGCAGTACTTC. V and J are TRBV3-1 (or the pseudogene TRBV3-2) and TRBJ2-7, with TRBD2 matching over 15 bases. V dropped 4 bases and J dropped 4; count of bases not matched to a gene: 8. Looked up from germline, CDR1 is LGHDT and CDR2 is YNNKEL (reference sequence). This CDR3 comprises 17 residues.